This T cell receptor (beta chain) comes out of a study of identical twins. General study results and limits: The same donors were not followed; conclusions instead depended on cross-sectional statistical analysis.

MiXCR, applied by TCRdb to the 5' RACE reads, yields one record per CDR3 protein. There are about 530,000 distinct CDR3 sequences in the sample; around 22% occur only once, and approximately 0.5% lies in the top ten. CDR1 and CDR2 from the germline V gene are SGHKS and YYEKEE (reference sequence). This CDR3 comprises 14 residues. V was pared by 6 bases and J by 4 bases, with 14 bases between. Regarding this clonotype: Its specificity is not known.

This sample was also put to use in a study of yellow fever vaccine responses in identical twins.

This clonotype was sampled from a woman aged 18-29 years in good health. The chain has TRBV5-5 and TRBJ1-5, with D tentatively TRBD1 (6 bases). Sequencing used CD4+ T cells sorted from blood. CDR3 in DNA: TGTGCCAGCAACCCCGGGGGCGGGAATCAGCCCCAGCATTTT. Translation gives CASNPGGGNQPQHF.